This is a list of T cell receptor beta chains from one sample in a study of PD-1 blockade in classical Hodgkin lymphoma. TCRdb's copy holds only in-frame clones and misses some; the assay was immunoSEQ multiplex PCR. The repertoire includes nearly 20,000 clones, less than 85% of them detected once, and about 2.6% sits in the top ten. The sample in question was CD4+ T cells from blood, obtained before the fourth cycle of nivolumab. The receptors stem from a human donor with classical Hodgkin lymphoma. Each CDR3 is given with its conserved first and last residue. The order of the fields is V gene, clone size, J gene, D gene, CDR3 DNA, CDR3 protein. A D gene is named only where the DNA matches it firmly. Part of the rows lack a size; the others show once, few, many or a class for expanded clones.

TRBV5-6	NA	TRBJ2-5	NA	TGTGCCAGCAGCTTGGTGGGGAGAGCGGGAGAGACCCAGTACTTC	CASSLVGRAGETQYF
TRBV28	NA	TRBJ1-3	NA	TGTGCCAGCAGTTCCCCGAGGGAGGGCCCCTCTGGAAACACCATATATTTT	CASSSPREGPSGNTIYF
TRBV7-2	NA	TRBJ1-4	NA	TGTGCCAGCAGCTTAGACAGGATAGGGACTAATGAAAAACTGTTTTTT	CASSLDRIGTNEKLFF
TRBV19	NA	TRBJ2-1	TRBD2	TGTGCCAGTAGACCTCCAGGACTAGCGGACAATGAGCAGTTCTTC	CASRPPGLADNEQFF
TRBV11-2	NA	TRBJ2-1	TRBD2	TGTGCCAGCAGCCCTAGACTAGCTACCTACAATGAGCAGTTCTTC	CASSPRLATYNEQFF
TRBV6-1	NA	TRBJ2-5	NA	TGTGCCAGCAACCAGGTTTTGACCCAGTACTTC	CASNQVLTQYF
TRBV5-6	once	TRBJ2-7	NA	TGTGCCAGCAGCTCGTTGGGGACGGCCTCCTACGAGCAGTACTTC	CASSSLGTASYEQYF
TRBV10-2	NA	TRBJ2-5	NA	TGCGCCAGCAGTGAGGCGGGTGGAGAGACCCAGTACTTC	CASSEAGGETQYF
TRBV6-1	NA	TRBJ2-1	NA	TGTGCCAGCAGGGCCACAGGGTATGAGCAGTTCTTC	CASRATGYEQFF
TRBV18	NA	TRBJ2-5	NA	TGTGCCAGCTCGCATAACATGGAGACCCAGTACTTC	CASSHNMETQYF
TRBV4-2	NA	TRBJ1-1	TRBD1	TGTGCCAGCAGCCAGGAGACAGGGTCTGAAGCTTTCTTT	CASSQETGSEAFF
TRBV10-3	NA	TRBJ2-3	TRBD1	TGTGCCATCAACAGGGACAGAAGCACAGATACGCAGTATTTT	CAINRDRSTDTQYF
TRBV6-1	NA	TRBJ2-1	TRBD2	TGTGCCAGCAGTGAAGCTAGGACTAGCGGGAGGGCCTGGGAGCAGTTCTTC	CASSEARTSGRAWEQFF
TRBV28	NA	TRBJ1-6	TRBD1	TGTGCCAGCAGCTTTTTGATGGTTTGGACAGGGAGTTCACCCCTCCACTTT	CASSFLMVWTGSSPLHF
TRBV6-5	NA	TRBJ1-5	TRBD1	TGTGCCAGCAGCTTCAGGGGGATAGGGCAGCCCCAGCATTTT	CASSFRGIGQPQHF
TRBV6-1	NA	TRBJ2-3	NA	TGTGCCAGCAGTGAAGCGCCCGGGGGTGCAGCAGATACGCAGTATTTT	CASSEAPGGAADTQYF
TRBV7-3	NA	TRBJ2-1	NA	TGTGCCAGCAGCTCGTACAATAACAATGAGCAGTTCTTC	CASSSYNNNEQFF
TRBV11-2	NA	TRBJ2-1	TRBD2	TGTGCCAGCAGCTTAGAACTAGCGGGAGTGGTCAATGAGCAGTTCTTC	CASSLELAGVVNEQFF
TRBV29-1	NA	TRBJ2-5	NA	TGCAGCGTAGGTGAGGGGACACCTCGGGGGCAGTACTTC	CSVGEGTPRGQYF
TRBV6-1	NA	TRBJ1-2	TRBD1	TGTGCCAGCAGACCCGGGACAGGGAAAGATGGCTACACCTTC	CASRPGTGKDGYTF
TRBV18	NA	TRBJ2-1	NA	TGTGCCAGCTCACCGAGTAGGGTGCGTGAGCAGTTCTTC	CASSPSRVREQFF
TRBV5-1	NA	TRBJ1-1	TRBD1	TGCGCCAGCAGCCTACAGGGGGCCGTGGACACTGAAGCTTTCTTT	CASSLQGAVDTEAFF
TRBV29-1	NA	TRBJ1-2	NA	TGCAGCGCCCTAGGTTCGGAGGCTGGCTACACCTTC	CSALGSEAGYTF
TRBV28	NA	TRBJ1-3	NA	TGTGCCAGCAGGTTAGGCTCTGGAAACACCATATATTTT	CASRLGSGNTIYF
TRBV6-1	NA	TRBJ1-2	TRBD1	TGTGCCAGCAGCAAGACAGGGCTTGGCTACACCTTC	CASSKTGLGYTF
TRBV6-1	NA	TRBJ2-7	TRBD2	TGTGCCAGCGGGGGCAGCGGGAGCGGCGAGCAGTACTTC	CASGGSGSGEQYF
TRBV5-5	NA	TRBJ1-1	TRBD1	TGTGCCAGCAGCTGGAAGACAGGGGTGGTGACTGAAGCTTTCTTT	CASSWKTGVVTEAFF
TRBV10-2	NA	TRBJ2-1	TRBD1	TGCGCCAGCAGTGAGTCCTTCGGAGTCAGGGGGAATGAGCAGTTCTTC	CASSESFGVRGNEQFF
TRBV2	NA	TRBJ1-1	NA	TGTGCCAGCAGTGTTTGGGGGCTGGCCACTGAAGCTTTCTTT	CASSVWGLATEAFF
TRBV6-1	NA	TRBJ2-7	TRBD2	TGTGCCAGCAGTGAAGCGCACGCTAGCGGGAGCCACTCCTACGAGCAGTACTTC	CASSEAHASGSHSYEQYF
TRBV5-4	NA	TRBJ2-2	NA	TGTGCCAGCAGCCGGGGTTGGGGACAAAACACCGGGGAGCTGTTTTTT	CASSRGWGQNTGELFF
TRBV18	NA	TRBJ2-6	TRBD2	TGTGCCAGCTCAGAAGCGGGAGTGGGGGCCAACGTCCTGACTTTC	CASSEAGVGANVLTF
TRBV7-6	once	TRBJ2-7	TRBD2	TGTGCCAGCAGCTTAGAGAGCGGGAGTGGTGGCGAGCAGTACTTC	CASSLESGSGGEQYF
TRBV4-1	NA	TRBJ2-7	NA	TGCGCCAGCAGCCAAGATCAAGGAGCAGTCTTCGGGAACGAGCAGTACTTC	CASSQDQGAVFGNEQYF
TRBV6-5	NA	TRBJ2-7	NA	TGTGCCAGCAGCCGACAGGGCGGGGCGGCCGAGCAGTACTTC	CASSRQGGAAEQYF
TRBV5-1	NA	TRBJ1-1	NA	TGCGCCAGCAGCTTGGACAGGGACACTGAAGCTTTCTTT	CASSLDRDTEAFF
TRBV5-1	NA	TRBJ2-1	TRBD2	TGCGCCAGCACAGAGCGGGAGGAGCAGTTCTTC	CASTEREEQFF
TRBV19	NA	TRBJ2-5	NA	TGTGCCAGTAGTATTCCGGACAGCGGGGTGGAGACCCAGTACTTC	CASSIPDSGVETQYF
TRBV9	NA	TRBJ2-2	NA	TGTGCCAGCAGCGTACTCCCCGGGAGCCCCGGGGAGCTGTTTTTT	CASSVLPGSPGELFF
TRBV28	few	TRBJ1-1	NA	TGTGCCAGCAGCCAAGGGGGGAGGAACACTGAAGCTTTCTTT	CASSQGGRNTEAFF
TRBV6-5	NA	TRBJ1-3	NA	TGTGCCAGCAGTTATGAGGGGTACGGAAACACCATATATTTT	CASSYEGYGNTIYF
TRBV15	NA	TRBJ2-1	TRBD2	TGTGCCACCAGCAGAGATCAGACTAGCGTAGGTGAGCAGTTCTTC	CATSRDQTSVGEQFF
TRBV29-1	few	TRBJ2-3	TRBD2	TGCAGCTCGGGACTAGCGGGAGGAGATACGCAGTATTTT	CSSGLAGGDTQYF
TRBV14	NA	TRBJ1-2	NA	TGTGCCAGCAGCCGGGACACCTCCTATGGCTACACCTTC	CASSRDTSYGYTF
TRBV6-1	NA	TRBJ1-2	NA	TGTGCCAGCAGTGTAACAGGGAGTCCTAACTATGGCTACACCTTC	CASSVTGSPNYGYTF
TRBV7-8	NA	TRBJ2-2	NA	TGTGCCAGCATCGCCAACCGCGCCGGGGAGCTGTTTTTT	CASIANRAGELFF
TRBV14	NA	TRBJ2-1	TRBD2	TGTGCCAGCAGCCCGAGATCATTGATAGCGGGAGGGCCTAGTGAGCAGTTCTTC	CASSPRSLIAGGPSEQFF
TRBV2	few	TRBJ2-1	NA	TGTGCCAGCCTGGTTTCGGATGAGCAGTTCTTC	CASLVSDEQFF
TRBV19	once	TRBJ1-1	TRBD1	TGTGCCAGTAGTATTGCAGGGGGCACTGAAGCTTTCTTT	CASSIAGGTEAFF
TRBV6-4	NA	TRBJ1-2	NA	TGTGCCAGCAGTCTCTTTGGGTGGGCAAGGATCTTTTATGGCTACACCTTC	CASSLFGWARIFYGYTF
TRBV6-1	NA	TRBJ2-2	NA	TGTGCCAGCAGTGCCTTAAGGGGCAGCACCGGGGAGCTGTTTTTT	CASSALRGSTGELFF
TRBV7-9	NA	TRBJ2-7	TRBD2	TGTGCCAGCAGCTTAGTGATGGGGCCTAGCGGGTCTAGGTACGAGCAGTACTTC	CASSLVMGPSGSRYEQYF
TRBV2	NA	TRBJ1-2	TRBD1	TGTGCCAGCAGTGAATTGGGACAGGGTCATGGCTACACCTTC	CASSELGQGHGYTF
TRBV21-1	NA	TRBJ1-1	NA	TGTGCCAGCAGCAAAGGGACAGGAATGAACACTGAAGCTTTCTTT	CASSKGTGMNTEAFF
TRBV5-1	NA	TRBJ2-2	NA	TGCGCCAGCAGCTTGGGGACTGCGAACACCGGGGAGCTGTTTTTT	CASSLGTANTGELFF